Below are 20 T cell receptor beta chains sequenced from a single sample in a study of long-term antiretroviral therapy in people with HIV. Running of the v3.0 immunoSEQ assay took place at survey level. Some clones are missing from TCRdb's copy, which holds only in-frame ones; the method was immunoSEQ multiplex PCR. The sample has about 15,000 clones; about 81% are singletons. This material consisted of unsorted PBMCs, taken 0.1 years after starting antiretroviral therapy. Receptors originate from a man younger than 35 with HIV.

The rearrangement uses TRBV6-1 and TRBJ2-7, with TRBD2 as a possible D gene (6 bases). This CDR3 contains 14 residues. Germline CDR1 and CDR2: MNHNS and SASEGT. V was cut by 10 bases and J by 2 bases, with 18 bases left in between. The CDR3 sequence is CATDRTIFPYEQYF. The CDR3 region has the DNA TGTGCCACCGACCGGACTATTTTCCCCTACGAGCAGTACTTC.

CDR3 nucleotides: TGTGCCAGCAGTTTATCGAACAGCCACTATGGCTACACCTTC. Translation: CASSLSNSHYGYTF. This chain joins TRBV27 and TRBJ1-2; D gene unclear. V lost 0 bases and J 3 bases, leaving 8 bases between the germline ends. The germline CDR1 and CDR2 sequences are MNHEY and SMNVEV (reference sequence). The CDR3 spans 14 residues.

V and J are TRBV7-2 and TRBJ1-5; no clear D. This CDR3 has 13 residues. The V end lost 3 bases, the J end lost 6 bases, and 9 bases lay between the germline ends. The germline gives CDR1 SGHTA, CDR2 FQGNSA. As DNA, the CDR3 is TGTGCCAGCAGCTTGCGGGGAAGTCAGCCCCAGCATTTT. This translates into CASSLRGSQPQHF.

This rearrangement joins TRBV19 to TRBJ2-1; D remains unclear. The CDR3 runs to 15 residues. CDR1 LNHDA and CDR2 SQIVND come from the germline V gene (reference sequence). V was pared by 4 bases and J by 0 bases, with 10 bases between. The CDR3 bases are TGTGCCAGTAGTAATGACGGAAGCTCCTACAATGAGCAGTTCTTC. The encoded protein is CASSNDGSSYNEQFF.

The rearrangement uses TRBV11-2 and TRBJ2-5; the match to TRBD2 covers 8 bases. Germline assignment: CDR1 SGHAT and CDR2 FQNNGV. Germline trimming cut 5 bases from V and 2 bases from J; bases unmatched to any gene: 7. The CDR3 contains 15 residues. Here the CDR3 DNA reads TGTGCCAGCAGCACCGGGGGGGGCCTGCAAGAGACCCAGTACTTC. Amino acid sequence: CASSTGGGLQETQYF.

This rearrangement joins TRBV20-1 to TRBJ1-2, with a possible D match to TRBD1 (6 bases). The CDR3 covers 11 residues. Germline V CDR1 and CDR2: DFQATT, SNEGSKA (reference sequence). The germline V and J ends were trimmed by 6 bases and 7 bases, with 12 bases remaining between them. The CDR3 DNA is TGCAGTGCGCCCCAGGGGTCTGGCTACACCTTC. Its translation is CSAPQGSGYTF.

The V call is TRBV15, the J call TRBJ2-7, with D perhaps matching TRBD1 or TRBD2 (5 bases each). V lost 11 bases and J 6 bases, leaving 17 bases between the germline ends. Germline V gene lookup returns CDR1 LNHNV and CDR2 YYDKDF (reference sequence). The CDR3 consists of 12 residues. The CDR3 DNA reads TGTGCCGCCCGGGGCCCGACGGGCGAGCAGTACTTC. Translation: CAARGPTGEQYF.

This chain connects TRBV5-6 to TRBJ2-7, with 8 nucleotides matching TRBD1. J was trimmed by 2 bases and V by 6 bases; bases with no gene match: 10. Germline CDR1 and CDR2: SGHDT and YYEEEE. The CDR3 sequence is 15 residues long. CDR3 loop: CASILVGTGAYEQYF. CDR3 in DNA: TGTGCCAGCATCCTGGTGGGGACAGGTGCCTACGAGCAGTACTTC.

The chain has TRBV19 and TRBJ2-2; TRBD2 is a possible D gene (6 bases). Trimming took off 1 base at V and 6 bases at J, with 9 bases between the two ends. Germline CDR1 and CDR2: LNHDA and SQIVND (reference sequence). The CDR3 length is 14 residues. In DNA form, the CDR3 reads TGTGCCAGTAGTATAGGCCCGGGGGCCGGGGAGCTGTTTTTT. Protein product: CASSIGPGAGELFF.

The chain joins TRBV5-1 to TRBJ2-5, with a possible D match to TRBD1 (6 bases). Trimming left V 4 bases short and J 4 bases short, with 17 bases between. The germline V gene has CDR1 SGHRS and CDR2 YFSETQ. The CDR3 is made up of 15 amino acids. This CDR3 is CASSRQQGAGETQYF. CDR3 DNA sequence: TGCGCCAGCAGCCGCCAACAGGGTGCCGGAGAGACCCAGTACTTC.

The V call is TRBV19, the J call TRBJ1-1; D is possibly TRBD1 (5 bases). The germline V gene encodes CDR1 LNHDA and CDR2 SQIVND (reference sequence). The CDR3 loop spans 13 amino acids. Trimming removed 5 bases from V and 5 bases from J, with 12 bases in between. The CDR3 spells CASSPTSGTEAFF. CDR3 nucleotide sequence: TGTGCCAGTAGTCCGACATCAGGGACTGAAGCTTTCTTT.

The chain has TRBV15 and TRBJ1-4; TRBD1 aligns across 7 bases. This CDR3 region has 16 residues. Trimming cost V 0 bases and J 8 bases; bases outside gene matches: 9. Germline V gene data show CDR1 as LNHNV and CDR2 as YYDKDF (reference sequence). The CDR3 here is CATSRDEGARKEKLFF. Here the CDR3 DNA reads TGTGCCACCAGCAGAGATGAGGGGGCAAGGAAGGAAAAACTGTTTTTT. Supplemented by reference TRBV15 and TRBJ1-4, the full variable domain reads DAMVIQNPRYQVTQFGKPVTLSCSQTLNHNVMYWYQQKSSQAPKLLFHYYDKDFNNEADTPDNFQSRRPNTSFCFLDIRSPGLGDTAMYLCATSRDEGARKEKLFFGSGTQLSVL.

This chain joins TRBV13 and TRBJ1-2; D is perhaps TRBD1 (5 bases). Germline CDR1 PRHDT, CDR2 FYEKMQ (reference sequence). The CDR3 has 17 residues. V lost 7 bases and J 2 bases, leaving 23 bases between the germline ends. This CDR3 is CASTSWGLAHANYGYTF. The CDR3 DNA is TGTGCCAGCACCTCATGGGGCCTCGCCCACGCAAACTATGGCTACACCTTC.

CDR3 sequence reads: CASSLRPETQYF. The CDR3 nucleotides read TGTGCCAGCAGCTTAAGACCAGAGACCCAGTACTTC. The genes are TRBV5-6 and TRBJ2-5; the D is unclear. Trimming stripped 2 bases from V and 4 bases from J, with 6 bases between. The CDR3 totals 12 residues. Germline loops: CDR1 SGHDT, CDR2 YYEEEE.

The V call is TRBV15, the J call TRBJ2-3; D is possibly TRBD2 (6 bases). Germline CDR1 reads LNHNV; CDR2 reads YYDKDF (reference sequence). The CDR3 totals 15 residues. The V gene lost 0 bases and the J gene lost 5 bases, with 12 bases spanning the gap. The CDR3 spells CATSRDVGGIDTQYF. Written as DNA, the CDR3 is TGTGCCACCAGCAGAGATGTGGGGGGAATAGATACGCAGTATTTT.

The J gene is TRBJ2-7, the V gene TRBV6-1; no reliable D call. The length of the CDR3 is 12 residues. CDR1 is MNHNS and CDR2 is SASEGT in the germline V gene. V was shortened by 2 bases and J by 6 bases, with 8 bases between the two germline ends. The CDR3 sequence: CASSEPGFEQYF. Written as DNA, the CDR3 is TGTGCCAGCAGTGAACCCGGGTTCGAGCAGTACTTC.

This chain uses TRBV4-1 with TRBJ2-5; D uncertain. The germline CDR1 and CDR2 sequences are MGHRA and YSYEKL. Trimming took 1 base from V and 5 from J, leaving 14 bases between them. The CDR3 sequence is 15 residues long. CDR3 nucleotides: TGCGCCAGCAGCCAAGTCTTCGGGTTAGGGGAGACCCAGTACTTC. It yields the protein CASSQVFGLGETQYF.

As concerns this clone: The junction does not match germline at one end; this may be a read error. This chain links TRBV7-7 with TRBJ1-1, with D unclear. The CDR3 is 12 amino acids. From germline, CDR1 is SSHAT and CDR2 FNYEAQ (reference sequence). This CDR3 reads CASSPLNGFAFF. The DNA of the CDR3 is TGTGCTAGCAGCCCCCTTAACGGTTTTGCTTTCTTT.

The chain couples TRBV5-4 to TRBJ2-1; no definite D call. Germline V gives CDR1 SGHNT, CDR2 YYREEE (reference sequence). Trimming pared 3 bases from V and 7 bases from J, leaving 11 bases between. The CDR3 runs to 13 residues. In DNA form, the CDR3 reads TGTGCCAGCAGCTCATTTATAGGGAATGAGCAGTTCTTC. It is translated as CASSSFIGNEQFF. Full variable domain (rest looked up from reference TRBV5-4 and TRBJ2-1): ETGVTQSPTHLIKTRGQQVTLRCSSQSGHNTVSWYQQALGQGPQFIFQYYREEENGRGNFPPRFSGLQFPNYSSELNVNALELDDSALYLCASSSFIGNEQFFGPGTRLTVL.

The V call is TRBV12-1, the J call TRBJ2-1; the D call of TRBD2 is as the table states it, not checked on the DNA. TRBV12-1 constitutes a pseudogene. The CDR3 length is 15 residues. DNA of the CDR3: TGTGCCAGCAGCGTAGCAGGAGGGAGAGACAATGAGCAGTTCTTC. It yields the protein CASSVAGGRDNEQFF.